This record covers a single T cell receptor (beta chain). The sample belongs to a study of blood T cell repertoires in COVID-19. Study details: The United States, Italy and Spain were the sources of the acute and convalescent COVID-19 samples. In each case, the material was cDNA or gDNA derived from T cells, B-cell-depleted T cells, or PBMCs.

Per the original methods: Amplification with reference gene primers provided the estimates of nucleated cell counts. Measured with immunoSEQ multiplex PCR; TCRdb has only the in-frame clones, and not every one. V and J calls and clone size follow that table, whereas D and trimming were derived from the DNA. The sample includes tens of thousands of clones, around 79% seen only once; the top ten take roughly 18%. Per germline, CDR1 KGHSH and CDR2 LQKENI. V lost 6 bases to trimming and J lost 3 bases; unmatched junction nucleotides: 10. The CDR3 extends over 15 amino acids. V usage is TRBV18 and J usage is TRBJ2-7; 8 nucleotides agree with TRBD1. The sequence was obtained from a woman aged 50 to 60 with active or convalescent COVID-19. Sequenced material: peripheral blood. CDR3 region: CASSLPRGQGYEQYF. The CDR3 nucleotides read TGTGCCAGCTCTCTACCTCGTGGACAGGGCTACGAGCAGTACTTC.